Listed below are T cell receptor beta chains from one sample, sequenced in a study of CD8+CD57+ T cells in acquired aplastic anemia. TCRdb redid the calling of the reads with MiXCR, one entry per CDR3 protein. Among 160,000 or so distinct CDR3 sequences listed, around half were seen once. Sequencing used sorted CD4+, CD8+, or CD8+CD57+ T cells (not recorded which) from PBMCs. Receptors originate from a human donor with aplastic anemia. Both conserved end residues are part of each CDR3. D genes are given only for firm matches. The size of a clone is reported for some rows only, either as once, few or many, or as a class for expanded clones.

V | length | size | D | CDR3
TRBV24-1 | 11 | once | . | CATSGLYGYTF
TRBV19 | 15 | many | TRBD2 | CASSSGGAPGGTQYF
TRBV7-4 | 15 | . | TRBD1 | CASSQEWDRGQPQHF
TRBV29-1 | 12 | . | . | CSVGGGRTEAFF
TRBV7-6 | 13 | . | . | CASSLAISYEQYF
TRBV20-1 | 12 | many | . | CSASPEGSPLHF
TRBV12-3/TRBV12-4 | 14 | few | TRBD1 | CASSLTGTNQPQHF
TRBV29-1 | 15 | . | TRBD2 | CSAWTSGRARETQYF
TRBV28 | 14 | . | TRBD1 | CASSLSKGAGGAFF
TRBV6-5 | 13 | many | . | CASKPRAYTEAFF
TRBV19 | 14 | . | . | CASKRDSTSRALHF
TRBV6-1 | 13 | many | TRBD1 | CASRGQGNQPQHF
TRBV5-4 | 12 | . | . | CASSIAGDEQYF
TRBV7-2 | 12 | . | . | CASSSWENTIYF
TRBV24-1 | 12 | . | . | CATSEGGLGYTF
TRBV10-2 | 14 | . | . | CASSDFDSYYGYTF
TRBV6-5 | 14 | many | . | CASSYVSASQPQHF
TRBV7-2 | 13 | few | . | CASSLEVPDTQYF
TRBV7-9 | 14 | . | . | CASSLTYRQETQYF
TRBV2 | 15 | . | TRBD2 | CASSELAGDFYEQYF
TRBV12-3/TRBV12-4 | 13 | many | TRBD1 | CASSRDSPTEAFF
TRBV12-3/TRBV12-4 | 12 | many | . | CASRPSGNTIYF
TRBV7-9 | 10 | few | . | CASTPNVLTF
TRBV5-8 | 14 | . | TRBD1 | CASSLDRGLREQYF
TRBV20-1 | 14 | once | . | CSARDFGNATEALF
TRBV19 | 13 | . | TRBD2 | CASSIGEGGTQYF
TRBV7-8 | 12 | . | . | CASRVASYEQYF
TRBV15 | 15 | many | . | CATSRDKQPTDTQYF
TRBV5-4 | 15 | . | . | CASSLVGTYSETQYF
TRBV12-3/TRBV12-4 | 12 | many | . | CASSYGSQPQHF
TRBV29-1 | 13 | . | . | CSSPFGGGDTQYF
TRBV20-1 | 12 | many | . | CSARDSNYGYTF
TRBV7-2 | 15 | once | TRBD1 | CASSYGTGKQSPLHF
TRBV12-3/TRBV12-4 | 13 | many | . | CASGRDTSYEQYF
TRBV6-1 | 15 | many | TRBD1 | CASTTWTGGLNEQFF
TRBV11-1 | 15 | . | TRBD1 | CASSPPGQGADEQFF
TRBV9 | 14 | many | TRBD2 | CASSGWEGWNEQFF
TRBV7-9 | 12 | . | . | CASGAVPHEQYF
TRBV29-1 | 12 | few | . | CSGLGLPYEQYF
TRBV5-1 | 14 | . | . | CASSLAPGRTEAFF
TRBV29-1 | 13 | . | TRBD2 | CSGRGSATDTQYF
TRBV6-1 | 15 | once | TRBD2 | CASSEIGGGSETQYF
TRBV5-1 | 16 | . | TRBD2 | CASSLGSSGGSYERYF
TRBV2 | 13 | . | TRBD1 | CASSEGTGNEQYF
TRBV9 | 16 | many | . | CASSVEGRSSYNEQFF
TRBV20-1 | 11 | once | . | CSGRSNYGYTF
TRBV2 | 15 | . | TRBD1 | CASRLDRGGNTEAFF
TRBV19 | 14 | few | TRBD2 | CASSYLAGSNEQFF
TRBV29-1 | 12 | . | . | CSVVGGRNEQFF
TRBV25-1 | 14 | . | . | CASVEGQQNTEAFF
TRBV29-1 | 12 | . | . | CSIRDNNEKLFF
TRBV9 | 15 | . | TRBD1 | CASSVNSQGMGEQYF
TRBV7-2 | 14 | . | . | CASSRMDGGYEQYF
TRBV3-1 | 13 | few | TRBD1 | CASSPWTGLGYTF